The 2 T cell receptor beta chains reported below all come from one sample, sequenced in a study of blood T cell repertoires in COVID-19. Profiling relied on immunoSEQ multiplex PCR, and the TCRdb table lists in-frame clones only, not all of them. The data show roughly 380,000 clones, with roughly 87% seen just once and around 3.9% held by the top ten. Sequenced: peripheral blood. The origin of the receptors is a woman aged 55-70 years with COVID-19, enrolled during active disease.

This clone turned up a few times. The chain has TRBV2 and TRBJ1-5; no definite D call. With 3 bases removed from V and 1 base from J, the gap between germline ends came to 7 bases. The germline gives CDR1 SNHLY, CDR2 FYNNEI. This CDR3 has 14 residues. Here the CDR3 reads CASSDQMSNQPQHF. CDR3 in DNA: TGTGCCAGCAGTGACCAAATGAGCAATCAGCCCCAGCATTTT. Full variable domain (outside the CDR3, taken from reference TRBV2 and TRBJ1-5): EPEVTQTPSHQVTQMGQEVILRCVPISNHLYFYWYRQILGQKVEFLVSFYNNEISEKSEIFDDQFSVERPDGSNFTLKIRSTKLEDSAMYFCASSDQMSNQPQHFGDGTRLSIL.

This clone appeared once. The V gene is TRBV27, the J gene TRBJ1-2; 8 nucleotides align to TRBD1. CDR1 is MNHEY and CDR2 is SMNVEV in the germline V gene (reference sequence). Unmatched junction bases numbered 8, after V lost 6 bases and J lost 2 bases. The CDR3 length is 15 residues. This chain's CDR3 is CASRPRQGTNYGYTF. Here the CDR3 DNA reads TGTGCCAGCAGACCTAGACAGGGGACCAACTATGGCTACACCTTC.